This is a list of T cell receptor beta chains from one sample in a study of naive and memory T cell subsets. Using its own MiXCR run on the 5' RACE reads, TCRdb lists one record per CDR3 protein. Here the sample spans more than 50,000 distinct CDR3 sequences, under 8.5% being singletons. Receptors originate from a male donor in good health. The CDR3 runs from the conserved cysteine through the conserved F or W. D genes are given only for firm matches. Rows give clone size only sometimes, using once, few, many, or a class for an expanded clone.

size | length | D | J | V | CDR3 | DNA
many | 14 | NA | TRBJ1-2 | TRBV5-6 | CASSGGDVTKGYTF | TGTGCCAGCAGCGGAGGGGACGTCACCAAAGGCTACACCTTC
few | 12 | NA | TRBJ1-1 | TRBV7-9 | CASSLGFNEAFF | TGTGCCAGCAGCTTGGGCTTTAATGAAGCTTTCTTT
NA | 15 | TRBD2 | TRBJ2-3 | TRBV11-2 | CASSSLSGRLTTQYF | TGTGCCAGCAGCTCCCTCAGCGGGAGGCTCACTACGCAGTATTTT
NA | 13 | NA | TRBJ2-7 | TRBV20-1 | CSANREMAYEQYF | TGCAGTGCTAATAGGGAAATGGCCTACGAGCAGTACTTC
NA | 14 | NA | TRBJ2-3 | TRBV5-1 | CASSPGRSTDTQYF | TGCGCCAGCAGCCCGGGACGATCCACAGATACGCAGTATTTT
many | 20 | TRBD2 | TRBJ2-3 | TRBV29-1 | CSVEAPGLAGPISPTDTQYF | TGCAGCGTTGAAGCGCCGGGACTAGCGGGGCCCATCTCACCCACAGATACGCAGTATTTT
NA | 16 | TRBD1 | TRBJ2-3 | TRBV5-1 | CASSPRSRTGGDTQYF | TGCGCCAGCAGCCCCCGTTCCCGGACAGGGGGAGATACGCAGTATTTT
few | 12 | NA | TRBJ2-1 | TRBV12-3/TRBV12-4 | CASSALVNEQFF | TGTGCCAGCAGTGCCCTGGTTAATGAGCAGTTCTTC
NA | 15 | NA | TRBJ2-7 | TRBV5-1 | CASSLEHPDTYEQYF | TGCGCCAGCAGCTTGGAACACCCCGACACCTACGAGCAGTACTTC
many | 14 | TRBD1 | TRBJ2-7 | TRBV6-5 | CASSQGAPFYEQYF | TGTGCCAGCAGTCAGGGGGCCCCGTTCTACGAGCAGTACTTC
many | 16 | TRBD1 | TRBJ1-2 | TRBV27 | CASSFRWTGDYYGYTF | TGTGCCAGCAGTTTTCGGTGGACAGGCGACTACTATGGCTACACCTTC
NA | 16 | NA | TRBJ1-4 | TRBV21-1 | CASSGPEGATNEKLFF | TGTGCCAGCAGTGGACCGGAGGGCGCAACTAATGAAAAACTGTTTTTT
many | 15 | TRBD1 | TRBJ1-1 | TRBV28 | CASSTPAGGDTEAFF | TGTGCCAGCAGTACTCCCGCAGGGGGGGACACTGAAGCTTTCTTT
many | 15 | NA | TRBJ1-6 | TRBV14 | CASSQGGSYNSPLHF | TGTGCCAGCAGCCAAGGGGGCTCCTATAATTCACCCCTCCACTTT
NA | 14 | TRBD1 | TRBJ1-1 | TRBV19 | CASYTGGLASEAFF | TGTGCCAGTTATACAGGGGGTCTGGCAAGTGAAGCTTTCTTT
NA | 17 | NA | TRBJ2-1 | TRBV7-2 | CASSLGDSGASGNEQFF | TGTGCCAGCAGCTTAGGGGACAGCGGGGCGTCGGGCAATGAGCAGTTCTTC
medium-sized | 15 | TRBD1 | TRBJ2-5 | TRBV2 | CASSPGTGEVETQYF | TGTGCCAGCAGCCCCGGGACAGGGGAGGTGGAGACCCAGTACTTC